Detailed here is one T cell receptor (beta chain). Its binding antigen is unknown. Per-base qualities were not stored, and no clone one base away is much larger. The data were taken from a study of T cell responses to AZD1222 COVID-19 vaccine (dated by TCRdb to the early 2020s). Some background on the complete study: AZD1222 recipients with second doses at about 4 weeks or about 12 weeks were pooled, because spike-specific TCR depth and breadth did not differ between schedules. TCR sequencing covered more than 230 trial participants: 200 to 220 given two doses of AZD1222 and about 26 given two doses of MenACWY control vaccine. Enrollment into the trials was organized by age into subgroups of 18-55, 56-69 and 70-plus years, and those subgroups contained approximately 150, 30 and 60 TCR-sequenced participants, respectively.

General findings and caveats noted by the study authors: Because no day 14 peak-response samples were available, repertoires were characterized only after the peak T cell response. Vaccine-associated CD4 TCRs spanned the whole spike protein, with dominant responses in regions 160-218 and 743-854. In the small 56-69-year group, the increase in depth fell short of significance, most likely because of low power. Most participants were white British and females outnumbered males, and the authors suggested that clonal diversity may have been underestimated. Conclusions about previously exposed vaccinees are limited because only six or seven AZD1222 recipients were SARS-CoV-2 seropositive at baseline. After two AZD1222 doses, spike-specific TCR breadth and depth were significantly higher than at day 0 and than in MenACWY recipients. Epitopes outside the regions mutated in the B.1.351 and B.1.1.7 variants were reportedly recognized by nearly half of the unique spike-specific TCRs.

Including the terminal cysteine and phenylalanine, the CDR3 comprises 16 residues. Only the CDR3 part of the read is kept: 48 bases, read in frame from the first base. At the junction V is shortened by 0 bases and J by 1 base, with 12 bases in between. Per the germline V gene (reference sequence), GTSNPN is the CDR1 and SVGIG is the CDR2. The CDR3 regions of human TCRbeta chains were analyzed by immunosequencing. On the authors' methods: Repertoire TCRs were checked for matches against a reference library of SARS-CoV-2-specific TCRs that had been generated using the MIRA antigen-specificity platform. Breadth was defined as the fraction of unique TCRs that were SARS-CoV-2-associated. Depth was defined as the fraction of total T cells that were SARS-CoV-2-associated. Using the MIRA data, every spike-specific TCR was mapped to the spike region that the TCR reacted to and assigned to either a CD4 or a CD8 class. Log10-transformed breadth and depth values were compared by one-way ANOVA with Sidak's multiple comparisons tests. The source is immuneACCESS, and TCRdb retained only in-frame sequences with V and J called. Part of the clones is not carried over; for the studies checked, unresolved V genes explain less than half of this, and the remainder is unexplained. V and J calls plus clone size are reproduced from that table; the DNA served to infer D and trimming. In this sample the table shows approximately 100,000 clones, around 93% of which occur a single time. Roughly 7% of the sample lies in the top ten.

The label giving this sample's time point can be read as: baseline before first vaccination. Samples from vaccinated people were obtained from the UK trials COV001 and COV002, which included a single-blind randomized controlled phase 2/3 trial of AZD1222 (ChAdOx1 nCoV-19) in healthy adults. For TCRbeta chain sequencing, PBMC samples from trial participants were taken at day 0 and at day 28 after the second dose. The sample here was peripheral blood, taken on day 0 of AZD1222 vaccination. The TCR comes from an adult in good health. This receptor chain uses TRBV30 and TRBJ1-4; a confident D gene designation cannot be given. The bases are TGTGCCTGGAGTGTATCCCCACAGAAAACTAATGAAAAACTGTTTTTT. Translation gives CAWSVSPQKTNEKLFF.